The 2 T cell receptor beta chains reported below all come from one sample, sequenced in a study of CD8+ T cells in alopecia areata. RNA, once extracted, was reverse transcribed into cDNA for use as the sequencing template. Clones were read by immunoSEQ multiplex PCR, and TCRdb kept only the in-frame ones, dropping some. The sample lists roughly 150,000 clones, less than 75% occurring once. Sample: CD8+ T cells sorted from blood. The receptors derive from a human donor in good health.

The chain joins TRBV5-1 to TRBJ2-2; D not resolved. V lost 2 bases, J lost 3 bases, and 14 bases lay in between. Germline values: CDR1 SGHRS, CDR2 YFSETQ. There are 16 residues in the CDR3. CDR3 DNA: TGCGCCAGCAGCTTCGGCCTTGGGCCGGACACCGGGGAGCTGTTTTTT. Residues: CASSFGLGPDTGELFF.

There are a few counts of this clone. V usage is TRBV29-1 and J usage is TRBJ1-2, with a possible D match to TRBD1 (6 bases). The CDR3 sequence is 11 residues long. Deletions cut 5 bases from V and 6 bases from J, with 10 bases between. Germline-derived CDR1 and CDR2 are SQVTM and ANQGSEA. CDR3 sequence reads: CSVTGRNGYTF. The CDR3 region has the DNA TGCAGCGTTACAGGGCGCAATGGCTACACCTTC.